These 4 T cell receptor beta chains came from one sample sequenced in a study of blood T cell repertoires in COVID-19. TCRdb keeps only in-frame clones here, not all; method: immunoSEQ multiplex PCR. The sample records 270,000 or so clones, around 91% being singletons. The sequenced sample was peripheral blood. Every receptor here comes from an older woman with COVID-19, enrolled during active disease.

This chain joins TRBV6-5 and TRBJ1-2; 7 positions agree with TRBD1. The germline V gene encodes CDR1 MNHEY and CDR2 SVGAGI. The CDR3 is made up of 13 amino acids. V was pared by 5 bases and J by 5 bases, with 5 bases of the junction left unmatched. CDR3 sequence (DNA): TGTGCCAGCAGTCGACAGGGTAGATATGGCTACACCTTC. As protein: CASSRQGRYGYTF.

There are a few counts of this clone. The rearrangement links TRBV27 to TRBJ2-7; 8 positions match TRBD2. The V and J ends lost 6 bases and 3 bases, in that order; junction bases with no gene match: 7. The CDR3 is made up of 14 amino acids. The V gene's germline CDR1 is MNHEY and CDR2 SMNVEV (reference sequence). The CDR3 nucleotides are TGTGCCAGCAGCTACCGGGAGGGGTACTACGAGCAGTACTTC. It is translated as CASSYREGYYEQYF.

The chain joins TRBV9 to TRBJ1-2; a weak D match, TRBD1 (6 bases). Germline values: CDR1 SGDLS, CDR2 YYNGEE. The germline V and J ends were trimmed by 4 bases and 2 bases, with 18 bases remaining between them. The CDR3 is made up of 16 amino acids. The CDR3: CASSPQAGGVNYGYTF. The CDR3 region has the DNA TGTGCCAGCAGCCCACAAGCTGGGGGCGTGAACTATGGCTACACCTTC.

The chain uses TRBV9 and TRBJ1-4; TRBD1 is a possible D gene (5 bases). The germline gives CDR1 SGDLS, CDR2 YYNGEE. CDR3 length: 14 residues. Trimming removed 3 bases at V and 6 bases at J, with 12 bases between. CDR3 DNA: TGTGCCAGCAGCGGGGGCCCTAAGGATGAAAAACTGTTTTTT. Residues: CASSGGPKDEKLFF.